This T cell receptor beta chain was sequenced in a study of response to subunit inactivated influenza vaccine. Study-wide findings and caveats: Authors suggested few new T cells are recruited by each seasonal influenza vaccination.

TCRdb redid the calling of the RT-PCR reads with MiXCR, one entry per CDR3 protein. The data show hundreds of thousands of distinct CDR3 sequences, around 13% seen once. CDR1 and CDR2 from the germline V gene are MNHEY and SVGAGI. This CDR3 region has 14 residues. With 2 bases removed from V and 4 bases from J, the gap between germline ends came to 8 bases. With respect to this clonotype: Its antigen is not known.

The TCR was taken from a man aged 50 to 59 who received an inactivated influenza vaccine. This chain uses TRBV6-5 with TRBJ2-2; D gene ambiguous. The sample was PBMCs from blood, taken more than 35 days after vaccination. CDR3 nucleotides: TGTGCCAGCAGTTACGACCTGTCCACCGGGGAGCTGTTTTTT. Translated: CASSYDLSTGELFF.